Listed here are 21 T cell receptor beta chains from one sample, sequenced in a study of Graves' ophthalmopathy and Graves' hyperthyroidism. The TCR beta CDR3 regions underwent amplification from RNA transcripts. HTBI primers were employed in first-round RT-PCR, then a second-round multiplex PCR followed. TCRdb called the multiplex PCR reads again in MiXCR, with one record for every CDR3 protein. Of more than 1,000,000 distinct CDR3 sequences listed, 36% are singletons. Sequenced sample: peripheral blood or thyroid tissue (not recorded which). These receptors originate from an adult man with Graves' hyperthyroidism.

This clonotype showed up many times. The rearrangement links TRBV6-4 to TRBJ2-7; 14 bases align to TRBD2. Germline CDR1 and CDR2: MRHNA and SNTAGT. This CDR3 is 14 amino acids long. The junction had 3 bases not matched to a gene; V was cut back by 6 bases and J by 5 bases. CDR3 sequence: CASSGTSGSNEQYF. CDR3 bases: TGTGCCAGCAGCGGGACTAGCGGGAGTAACGAGCAGTACTTC.

This clonotype was counted at least ten times. The CDR3 reads CASVVGNQPQHF. CDR3 in DNA: TGTGCCAGCGTAGTGGGCAATCAGCCCCAGCATTTT. The V and J genes are TRBV6-5 and TRBJ1-5; D not certain. V lost 8 bases, J lost 2 bases, and 7 bases lay in between. The CDR3 has 12 amino acids. Germline V gene data show CDR1 as MNHEY and CDR2 as SVGAGI.

The sample holds many counts of this clonotype. This rearrangement joins TRBV12-3 or TRBV12-4 to TRBJ2-6, with 8 bases fitting TRBD1. V lost 5 bases and J lost 1; bases outside the gene matches: 7. The CDR3 totals 17 residues. The CDR3 spells CASSAGTGASGANVLTF. DNA of the CDR3: TGTGCCAGCAGTGCCGGGACAGGAGCATCTGGGGCCAACGTCCTGACTTTC.

This clonotype was detected only a few times. The chain carries TRBV18 and TRBJ2-7; possible D gene TRBD1, 6 bases. Deletions cut 6 bases from V and 7 bases from J, with 13 bases between. CDR1 and CDR2 (germline): KGHSH, LQKENI. The length of the CDR3 is 12 residues. The CDR3 reads CASSLGQREQYF. The CDR3 DNA reads as TGTGCCAGCTCTCTTGGACAGAGAGAGCAGTACTTC.

A few counts support this clonotype. CDR3 protein: CASSRTGVTLSGANVLTF. CDR3 sequence (DNA): TGTGCCAGCAGCCGCACAGGGGTTACCCTCTCTGGGGCCAACGTCCTGACTTTC. The V gene is TRBV4-2, the J gene TRBJ2-6, with TRBD1 matching 7 bases. Unmatched junction bases numbered 9, after V lost 4 bases and J lost 0 bases. Per germline, CDR1 LGHNA and CDR2 YNFKEQ. The CDR3 is 18 amino acids.

This clonotype was detected ten times or more. The J gene is TRBJ2-5, the V gene TRBV10-3, with 11 bases lining up with TRBD2. Unmatched junction bases numbered 7, after V lost 3 bases and J lost 1 base. The length of the CDR3 is 17 residues. CDR1 is ENHRY, CDR2 SYGVKD, per germline. Here the CDR3 reads CAISDLWTSGSQETQYF. The CDR3 DNA sequence: TGTGCCATCAGTGATCTGTGGACTAGCGGGTCCCAAGAGACCCAGTACTTC.

The chain employs TRBV7-9 and TRBJ1-4, with D possibly matching TRBD1 (6 bases). Trimming took 5 bases from V and 4 from J, leaving 14 bases between them. There are 15 residues in the CDR3. Germline V gene sequence: CDR1 SEHNR, CDR2 FQNEAQ (reference sequence). This chain's CDR3 is CASSRPGARNEKLFF. Here the CDR3 DNA reads TGTGCCAGCAGCCGACCAGGGGCCCGTAATGAAAAACTGTTTTTT.

The chain is built from TRBV29-1 and TRBJ1-2; D unclear. This CDR3 is built from 12 residues. Germline V CDR1 and CDR2: SQVTM, ANQGSEA. V lost 5 bases, J lost 8 bases, and 15 bases lay in between. The DNA for the CDR3 is TGCAGCGTTCCCACTTGGATTGGCGGCTACACCTTC. Its protein is CSVPTWIGGYTF.

The chain uses TRBV6-5 and TRBJ2-7; no definite D call. Germline CDR1 is MNHEY and CDR2 is SVGAGI. The CDR3 has 11 amino acids. Deletions cut 0 bases from V and 6 bases from J, with 3 bases between. CDR3 DNA sequence: TGTGCCAGCAGTTACTCGTTCGAGCAGTACTTC. Protein product: CASSYSFEQYF.

This clonotype occurred a few times. The chain is built from TRBV15 and TRBJ2-5; D unresolved. This CDR3 contains 12 residues. CDR1 and CDR2 from the germline V gene are LNHNV and YYDKDF (reference sequence). V was trimmed by 3 bases and J by 5 bases, leaving 7 bases between them. Here the CDR3 reads CATSRRSETQYF. CDR3 nucleotides: TGTGCCACCAGCAGGAGGTCTGAGACCCAGTACTTC.

At least ten counts were recorded for this clonotype. The chain is built from TRBV15 and TRBJ2-5, with D hard to call. V lost 1 base, J lost 5 bases, and 11 bases lay in between. The V gene's germline CDR1 is LNHNV and CDR2 YYDKDF (reference sequence). The CDR3 spans 14 residues. The chain's CDR3 is CATSRGDGMETQYF. In nucleotides, the CDR3 is TGTGCCACCAGCAGAGGTGACGGAATGGAGACCCAGTACTTC.

There are many counts of this clonotype. The chain links TRBV4-3 to TRBJ1-1; unclear D gene. Germline assignment: CDR1 LGHNA and CDR2 YSLEER. The CDR3 consists of 14 residues. V lost 1 base and J 2 bases, leaving 8 bases between the germline ends. CDR3 DNA: TGCGCCAGCAGCCAAGGTAACGCAAACACTGAAGCTTTCTTT. As protein: CASSQGNANTEAFF.

The chain uses TRBV7-9 and TRBJ2-7; D remains unclear. The CDR3 contains 17 residues. Germline CDR1 is SEHNR and CDR2 is FQNEAQ (reference sequence). V lost 5 bases to trimming and J lost 2 bases, with 22 bases between them. CDR3 nucleotides: TGTGCCAGCAGCAGAGATGAGTTGCGGTCAGGACCCTACGAGCAGTACTTC. This codes for CASSRDELRSGPYEQYF.

This clonotype appeared many times. This chain uses TRBV7-9 with TRBJ2-2, with D perhaps TRBD1 (5 bases). The CDR3 loop spans 15 amino acids. The V gene lost 3 bases and the J gene lost 3 bases, with 11 bases spanning the gap. Germline V gives CDR1 SEHNR, CDR2 FQNEAQ (reference sequence). The CDR3 here is CASSFQRQHTGELFF. As DNA, the CDR3 is TGTGCCAGCAGCTTTCAACGACAGCACACCGGGGAGCTGTTTTTT.

Ten or more counts support this clonotype. V is TRBV19 and J is TRBJ1-1; 9 bases fit TRBD1. V dropped 8 bases and J dropped 2; count of bases not matched to a gene: 9. Germline V CDR1 and CDR2: LNHDA, SQIVND (reference sequence). The CDR3 extends over 15 amino acids. CDR3 DNA sequence: TGTGCCAGTCGGGACAGGGAGTGGGGAAACACTGAAGCTTTCTTT. As protein: CASRDREWGNTEAFF.

This clonotype has more than one count but fewer than ten. The chain joins TRBV7-9 to TRBJ2-2; D might be TRBD2 (6 bases). Trimming removed 1 base at V and 0 bases at J, with 18 bases between. This CDR3 has 19 residues. Per germline, CDR1 SEHNR and CDR2 FQNEAQ (reference sequence). CDR3: CASSLELSGVHANTGELFF. DNA of the CDR3: TGTGCCAGCAGCTTAGAACTTAGCGGAGTCCACGCGAACACCGGGGAGCTGTTTTTT. The variable domain in full, completed from reference TRBV7-9 and TRBJ2-2, reads DTGVSQNPRHKITKRGQNVTFRCDPISEHNRLYWYRQTLGQGPEFLTYFQNEAQLEKSRLLSDRFSAERPKGSFSTLEIQRTEQGDSAMYLCASSLELSGVHANTGELFFGEGSRLTVL.

This clonotype was seen at least ten times. The gene calls are TRBV12-3 or TRBV12-4 and TRBJ1-5; D not resolved. The V gene lost 4 bases and the J gene lost 0 bases, with 10 bases spanning the gap. The CDR3 has 15 residues. The CDR3 loop is CASSSTQFSNQPQHF. Here the CDR3 DNA reads TGTGCCAGCAGTTCAACCCAGTTTAGCAATCAGCCCCAGCATTTT.

This clonotype was found many times. The gene calls are TRBV9 and TRBJ1-1, with TRBD1 identical over 10 bases. The germline CDR1 and CDR2 sequences are SGDLS and YYNGEE. The CDR3 runs 15 residues. V shed 3 bases, J shed 6 bases, and the junction held 8 bases outside the gene matches. For the CDR3, the DNA is TGTGCCAGCAGCGAGGGACAGGGGTCCGCTTCTGAAGCTTTCTTT. Protein sequence: CASSEGQGSASEAFF.

This clonotype has a handful of counts. The chain uses TRBV20-1 and TRBJ1-5; tentative D call: TRBD1 (6 bases). V was pared by 0 bases and J by 4 bases, with 16 bases between. CDR3 length: 16 residues. Germline V gene sequence: CDR1 DFQATT, CDR2 SNEGSKA (reference sequence). The CDR3 protein is CSARDVMGHQNQPQHF. The CDR3 DNA reads as TGCAGTGCTAGAGATGTCATGGGACACCAAAATCAGCCCCAGCATTTT.

V usage is TRBV10-3 and J usage is TRBJ2-3, with 7 bases matching TRBD2. The V gene end was trimmed by 4 bases and the J gene end by 2 bases; junction bases not matched to a gene: 3. CDR1 is ENHRY and CDR2 is SYGVKD in the germline V gene. The CDR3 extends over 14 amino acids. This CDR3 is CAISASGYTDTQYF. The CDR3 region has the DNA TGTGCCATCAGTGCTAGCGGATACACAGATACGCAGTATTTT.

This sequence joins TRBV7-8 and TRBJ2-5; 12 positions agree with TRBD2. CDR1 and CDR2 (germline): SGHVS, FQNEAQ. The CDR3 covers 16 residues. V was pared by 5 bases and J by 2 bases, with 6 bases of the junction left unmatched. DNA of the CDR3: TGTGCCAGCAGCGACGGGACTAGCGGGTTACAAGAGACCCAGTACTTC. Protein: CASSDGTSGLQETQYF.